This record covers a single T cell receptor beta chain. This sample stems from a study of blood T cell repertoires in COVID-19. Profiling relied on immunoSEQ multiplex PCR, and the TCRdb table lists in-frame clones only, not all of them. The sample holds approximately 25,000 clones, approximately 75% seen once. Trimming cost V 6 bases and J 5 bases, with 14 bases left between them. Germline values: CDR1 MRHNA, CDR2 SNTAGT. The CDR3 covers 15 residues. The sample taken for sequencing was peripheral blood. The sequence came from a woman aged 70-85 years with COVID-19, enrolled during active disease. The chain recombines TRBV6-4 with TRBJ1-6, with D perhaps TRBD1 (6 bases). DNA of the CDR3: TGTGCCAGCAGATATCAGCCAGGGGATAATTCACCCCTCCACTTT. Translated, it gives CASRYQPGDNSPLHF.